This entry features one T cell receptor beta chain sequence. Its matching antigen is unknown. The data were taken from a study of cytomegalovirus exposure and HLA in healthy donors. About the research overall: Genetic ancestry analysis placed 81% of the 300 to 400 donors that were genotyped in the Caucasian-associated cluster.

Study-level results: Several of the most significant clusters were apparently associated with common viral pathogens in a later analysis. TRBV6-2, TRBV6-3 and some other V segments were unresolvable in 87-base-pair reads. Researchers reported from a later analysis that most CMV-associated TCR beta chains appeared HLA-restricted.

In the PCR, 60 Vbeta and 13 Jbeta primers were used. Sequenced by immunoSEQ multiplex PCR; TCRdb stores in-frame clones only, minus some. This sample has approximately 150,000 clones, with 75% to 80% found just once. The V segment lost 8 bases and the J segment 3 bases; nucleotides outside the gene matches: 5. Germline V lookup: CDR1 MNHEY, CDR2 SVGAGI. This CDR3 comprises 13 residues. The J gene is TRBJ1-1, the V gene TRBV6-5; 8 bases align to TRBD1. What was sequenced was PBMCs. The TCR originated in a woman aged 25 to 39 in good health and CMV-seronegative. The CDR3 DNA reads as TGTGCCAGCTGGACAGGGTGGGACACTGAAGCTTTCTTT. This translates into CASWTGWDTEAFF.